One and the same sample provided the 32 T cell receptor beta chains below, sequenced in a study of CD8+ T cells in alopecia areata. The sequencing template was cDNA reverse transcribed from extracted RNA. Data came from immunoSEQ multiplex PCR; TCRdb stores just in-frame clones and leaves some out. Seen here are under 150,000 clones, around two thirds observed once, and the top ten hold about 38%. The sample consisted of CD8+ T cells sorted from blood. The receptors originated from a human donor in good health.

This rearrangement joins TRBV19 to TRBJ2-6; possibly TRBD1 for D (6 bases). Germline V gene data show CDR1 as LNHDA and CDR2 as SQIVND (reference sequence). V shed 7 bases and J shed 3 bases, with 13 bases lying between them. The CDR3 is 15 amino acids. The CDR3, as DNA: TGTGCCAGTAAAACAGGGCATTTTGGGGCCAACGTCCTGACTTTC. Its protein product is CASKTGHFGANVLTF.

DNA of the CDR3: TGCGCCAGCAGCGGGGGGACAGGGAGCTCCTACGAGCAGTACTTC. It is translated as CASSGGTGSSYEQYF. The chain carries TRBV5-1 and TRBJ2-7, with 9 positions matching TRBD1. CDR1 is SGHRS and CDR2 is YFSETQ in the germline V gene. The length of the CDR3 is 15 residues. V was pared by 4 bases and J by 0 bases, with 5 bases of the junction left unmatched.

The V gene is TRBV11-2, the J gene TRBJ2-1; D might be TRBD1 (6 bases). V lost 4 bases, J lost 3 bases, and 13 bases lay in between. Looked up from germline, CDR1 is SGHAT and CDR2 is FQNNGV. The CDR3 loop spans 15 amino acids. The CDR3 nucleotides are TGTGCCAGCAGCTCCCCTCAAGGGGGCTACAATGAGCAGTTCTTC. Protein sequence: CASSSPQGGYNEQFF.

This chain joins TRBV28 and TRBJ1-2, with 8 bases that match TRBD1. Germline V gene sequence: CDR1 MDHEN, CDR2 SYDVKM. Trimming removed 5 bases from V and 4 bases from J; junction bases left unmatched: 12. The CDR3 sequence is 16 residues long. The CDR3 region is CASSPNLGQGFYGYTF. For the CDR3, the DNA is TGTGCCAGCAGTCCCAACTTAGGACAGGGATTCTATGGCTACACCTTC.

About this clone: The sample contains more than one DNA sequence encoding this CDR3. V gene TRBV27 combines with J gene TRBJ2-7; TRBD1 matches 11 bases. Germline V gives CDR1 MNHEY, CDR2 SMNVEV (reference sequence). V lost 4 bases and J lost 4; bases outside the gene matches: 3. This CDR3 region has 14 residues. Here the CDR3 reads CASSSGTGGYEQYF. CDR3 coding DNA: TGTGCCAGCAGTTCCGGGACAGGGGGGTACGAGCAGTACTTC.

This chain connects TRBV4-1 to TRBJ2-7, with a possible D match to TRBD1 (5 bases). Trimming removed 2 bases from V and 4 bases from J, with 12 bases in between. The CDR3 is 14 amino acids. CDR1 and CDR2 (germline): MGHRA, YSYEKL. CDR3 DNA sequence: TGCGCCAGCAGCCAACAGGGTCTGGAATACGAGCAGTACTTC. Amino acid sequence: CASSQQGLEYEQYF.

The chain has TRBV29-1 and TRBJ1-2; D not resolved. Germline-derived CDR1 and CDR2 are SQVTM and ANQGSEA. The CDR3 has 11 residues. The germline V and J ends were trimmed by 8 bases and 6 bases, with 13 bases remaining between them. The CDR3 sequence: CSSRLRDGYTF. CDR3 sequence (DNA): TGCAGCTCTCGGTTGAGGGATGGCTACACCTTC.

The J gene is TRBJ2-3, the V gene TRBV14, with D unresolved. Germline CDR1 is SGHDN and CDR2 is FVKESK. V dropped 4 bases and J dropped 6 bases, with 11 bases sitting between them. The CDR3 consists of 13 residues. In nucleotides, the CDR3 is TGTGCCAGCAGCCCTCTAGTGGAGGATACGCAGTATTTT. It encodes CASSPLVEDTQYF.

This clone has only a few counts. This chain connects TRBV25-1 to TRBJ2-1; D is ambiguous. The CDR3 runs 11 residues. Deletions cut 3 bases from V and 10 bases from J, with 7 bases between. Per germline, CDR1 MGHDK and CDR2 SYGVNS. The CDR3 spells CASSDMREQFF. DNA of the CDR3: TGTGCCAGCAGTGATATGAGGGAGCAGTTCTTC.

This chain connects TRBV29-1 to TRBJ2-1; 15 nucleotides match TRBD2. V shed 2 bases and J 1 base; nucleotides not matched to a gene: 12. Germline V gives CDR1 SQVTM, CDR2 ANQGSEA. The CDR3 extends over 20 amino acids. The CDR3 DNA reads TGCAGCGTTGAACTTCCGGGACTAGCGGGAGGAACGGTATCCTACAATGAGCAGTTCTTC. It specifies CSVELPGLAGGTVSYNEQFF.

V is TRBV4-1 and J is TRBJ2-7; D is undetermined. CDR3 length: 16 amino acids. Trimming took 0 bases from V and 2 from J, leaving 14 bases between them. Germline CDR1 MGHRA, CDR2 YSYEKL. As DNA, the CDR3 is TGCGCCAGCAGCCAAGAAGGTTTCACCAGAGCCTACGAGCAGTACTTC. Translation gives CASSQEGFTRAYEQYF.

The CDR3 loop reads CASSLGTSGNNEQFF. In DNA, the CDR3 is TGTGCCAGCAGCCTGGGGACTAGCGGAAACAATGAGCAGTTCTTC. V and J are TRBV27 and TRBJ2-1, with 11 positions matching TRBD2. After removal of 6 bases from V and 5 bases from J, the junction contained 6 bases not matched to a gene. Germline values: CDR1 MNHEY, CDR2 SMNVEV (reference sequence). This CDR3 comprises 15 residues.

This chain uses TRBV10-3 with TRBJ1-1; D gene uncertain. The CDR3 spans 13 residues. Germline V gene lookup returns CDR1 ENHRY and CDR2 SYGVKD. V lost 5 bases and J 4 bases, leaving 11 bases between the germline ends. The CDR3 protein is CAISWTGSTEAFF. The CDR3 nucleotides read TGTGCCATCAGTTGGACGGGAAGCACTGAAGCTTTCTTT.

This clone has just one count. This chain joins TRBV4-2 and TRBJ1-5; 7 bases map to TRBD1. V trimming: 4 bases; J trimming: 4 bases; junction bases outside the gene matches: 7. This CDR3 is 15 amino acids long. The germline CDR1 and CDR2 sequences are LGHNA and YNFKEQ. The chain's CDR3 is CASSPEEGANQPQHF. CDR3 coding DNA: TGTGCCAGCAGCCCGGAGGAGGGGGCAAATCAGCCCCAGCATTTT.

The chain uses TRBV7-9 and TRBJ2-1; D might be TRBD2 (5 bases). V was trimmed by 3 bases and J by 8 bases, leaving 11 bases between them. The CDR3 loop spans 13 amino acids. Per the germline V gene, CDR1 is SEHNR and CDR2 is FQNEAQ (reference sequence). The CDR3 here is CASSLFGDDEQFF. The CDR3 coding sequence is TGTGCCAGCAGCTTGTTCGGGGATGATGAGCAGTTCTTC.

V and J are TRBV6-6 and TRBJ2-5; no clear D gene. Germline V CDR1 and CDR2: MNHNY, SVGAGI (reference sequence). Trimming removed 0 bases from V and 3 bases from J, with 5 bases in between. The CDR3 consists of 13 residues. This chain's CDR3 is CASSYSPEETQYF. The CDR3 DNA reads as TGTGCCAGCAGTTACTCCCCAGAAGAGACCCAGTACTTC.

This chain uses TRBV30 with TRBJ2-2, with 10 bases identical to TRBD2. J lost 5 bases, V lost 2 bases, and 8 bases had no gene match. Germline V gene lookup returns CDR1 GTSNPN and CDR2 SVGIG (reference sequence). CDR3 length: 16 amino acids. The CDR3 sequence is CAWSYSSGSGTGELFF. CDR3 coding DNA: TGTGCCTGGAGTTACTCTAGCGGGAGCGGTACCGGGGAGCTGTTTTTT.

This clone was seen a handful of times. V usage is TRBV29-1 and J usage is TRBJ2-1; D possibly corresponds to TRBD1 (5 bases). V was cut by 4 bases and J by 4 bases, with 14 bases left in between. Germline V gene sequence: CDR1 SQVTM, CDR2 ANQGSEA. The CDR3 runs to 14 residues. CDR3 bases: TGCAGCGTTGGCTCAGGGAAAGGATACAATGAGCAGTTCTTC. This codes for CSVGSGKGYNEQFF.

This chain's CDR3 is CASSIGFGLAGGTGELFF. The CDR3 DNA sequence: TGTGCCAGTAGTATAGGATTCGGGCTAGCGGGCGGCACCGGGGAGCTGTTTTTT. The chain uses TRBV19 and TRBJ2-2; 8 positions match TRBD2. Trimming took 1 base from V and 4 from J; bases not matched to a gene: 11. The germline CDR1 and CDR2 sequences are LNHDA and SQIVND (reference sequence). This CDR3 has 18 amino acids.

This chain links TRBV9 with TRBJ2-7, with 11 positions matching TRBD2. Germline assignment: CDR1 SGDLS and CDR2 YYNGEE. J gave up 2 bases and V 3 bases, and 4 bases lay outside the gene matches. This CDR3 spans 15 amino acids. CDR3 sequence reads: CASSAGTSGTYEQYF. For the CDR3, the DNA is TGTGCCAGCAGCGCCGGGACTAGCGGTACCTACGAGCAGTACTTC.

This clone has a single count. The chain uses TRBV29-1 and TRBJ1-2; D may be TRBD1 (5 bases). Trimming removed 5 bases from V and 3 bases from J, with 10 bases in between. The CDR3 contains 12 residues. CDR1 is SQVTM, CDR2 ANQGSEA, per germline. The CDR3 DNA follows: TGCAGCGTTCAGGGATCCGACTATGGCTACACCTTC. The encoded protein is CSVQGSDYGYTF. The whole variable domain, remainder taken from reference TRBV29-1 and TRBJ1-2, is SAVISQKPSRDICQRGTSLTIQCQVDSQVTMMFWYRQQPGQSLTLIATANQGSEATYESGFVIDKFPISRPNLTFSTLTVSNMSPEDSSIYLCSVQGSDYGYTFGSGTRLTVV.

The chain links TRBV7-2 to TRBJ1-1, with D perhaps TRBD1 (6 bases). The length of the CDR3 is 14 residues. Germline lookup yields CDR1 SGHTA and CDR2 FQGNSA. Trimming stripped 2 bases from V and 1 base from J, with 8 bases between. CDR3 nucleotide sequence: TGTGCCAGCAGCTTATGGGGACAGAACACTGAAGCTTTCTTT. Encoded protein: CASSLWGQNTEAFF.

The gene calls are TRBV29-1 and TRBJ2-5; 8 bases line up with TRBD1. The CDR3 is 11 residues long. V shed 3 bases and J 11 bases; nucleotides not matched to a gene: 5. The V gene's germline CDR1 is SQVTM and CDR2 ANQGSEA. CDR3 DNA sequence: TGCAGCGTTGACGGTAGACAGGGGCAGTACTTC. Its translation: CSVDGRQGQYF.

This chain connects TRBV5-1 to TRBJ2-5; D not resolved. V gave up 4 bases and J gave up 5 bases, with 21 bases separating them. The CDR3 loop spans 16 amino acids. Looked up from germline, CDR1 is SGHRS and CDR2 is YFSETQ. The CDR3 is CASSTSGPAPAETQYF. The CDR3 coding sequence is TGCGCCAGCAGCACTTCCGGGCCTGCACCGGCCGAGACCCAGTACTTC.

The chain carries TRBV7-9 and TRBJ2-5, with 10 nucleotides matching TRBD1. The CDR3 sequence is 16 residues long. The V gene end was trimmed by 5 bases and the J gene end by 5 bases; junction bases not matched to a gene: 11. Germline values: CDR1 SEHNR, CDR2 FQNEAQ (reference sequence). The CDR3 DNA reads TGTGCCAGCAGCATACCGCCCGGACAGGGGGATGAGACCCAGTACTTC. This codes for CASSIPPGQGDETQYF.

This CDR3 is CATSRGKIAGGDNEQFF. The CDR3 nucleotides are TGTGCCACCAGCAGGGGGAAGATAGCGGGAGGGGACAATGAGCAGTTCTTC. The V and J genes are TRBV15 and TRBJ2-1; 11 nucleotides line up with TRBD2. The CDR3 has 17 residues. Germline V CDR1 and CDR2: LNHNV, YYDKDF (reference sequence). V lost 3 bases, J lost 5 bases, and 9 bases stayed unmatched.

Regarding this clone: This sample also contains other DNA sequences that code for the same CDR3. J is TRBJ2-7 and V is TRBV6-5; D uncertain. Looked up from germline, CDR1 is MNHEY and CDR2 is SVGAGI. V was shortened by 2 bases and J by 2 bases, with 1 base between the two germline ends. This CDR3 comprises 11 residues. CDR3 protein: CASSYAYEQYF. The CDR3 coding sequence is TGTGCCAGCAGTTACGCCTACGAGCAGTACTTC.

The chain has TRBV5-1 and TRBJ2-2; D ambiguous. The germline V gene encodes CDR1 SGHRS and CDR2 YFSETQ. The germline V and J ends were trimmed by 0 bases and 3 bases, with 0 bases remaining between them. The CDR3 has 12 amino acids. CDR3 sequence (DNA): TGCGCCAGCAGCTTGGACACCGGGGAGCTGTTTTTT. Translation gives CASSLDTGELFF.

The chain carries TRBV11-2 and TRBJ2-2; D could derive from TRBD1 or TRBD2 (5 bases each). The CDR3 loop spans 14 amino acids. The ends were cut back, 4 bases at V and 3 bases at J, with 9 bases in the middle. CDR1 is SGHAT and CDR2 is FQNNGV in the germline V gene. The CDR3 here is CASSWDGYTGELFF. In DNA, the CDR3 is TGTGCCAGCAGCTGGGACGGCTACACCGGGGAGCTGTTTTTT.

The rearrangement links TRBV20-1 to TRBJ2-1; D is unclear. The CDR3 runs to 11 residues. Looked up from germline, CDR1 is DFQATT and CDR2 is SNEGSKA (reference sequence). The V end lost 2 bases, the J end lost 9 bases, and 8 bases lay between the germline ends. The CDR3 sequence is CSARLVGEQFF. The CDR3 DNA sequence: TGCAGTGCTAGACTAGTAGGTGAGCAGTTCTTC.

The chain carries TRBV18 and TRBJ2-5; 7 positions agree with TRBD1. The CDR3 consists of 15 residues. V shed 3 bases, J shed 6 bases, and the junction held 10 bases outside the gene matches. Germline assignment: CDR1 KGHSH and CDR2 LQKENI. The CDR3 bases are TGTGCCAGCTCACCTCGACCCAAGGACAGGCAGACCCAGTACTTC. Translation gives CASSPRPKDRQTQYF.

The CDR3 sequence is CASSAGTDNQPQHF. In nucleotides, the CDR3 is TGCGCCAGCAGCGCCGGGACAGACAATCAGCCCCAGCATTTT. The rearrangement uses TRBV5-1 and TRBJ1-5, with TRBD1 matching 7 bases. The CDR3 contains 14 residues. Germline values: CDR1 SGHRS, CDR2 YFSETQ. V dropped 4 bases and J dropped 3; count of bases not matched to a gene: 4. Full variable domain (missing parts from reference TRBV5-1 and TRBJ1-5): KAGVTQTPRYLIKTRGQQVTLSCSPISGHRSVSWYQQTPGQGLQFLFEYFSETQRNKGNFPGRFSGRQFSNSRSEMNVSTLELGDSALYLCASSAGTDNQPQHFGDGTRLSIL.